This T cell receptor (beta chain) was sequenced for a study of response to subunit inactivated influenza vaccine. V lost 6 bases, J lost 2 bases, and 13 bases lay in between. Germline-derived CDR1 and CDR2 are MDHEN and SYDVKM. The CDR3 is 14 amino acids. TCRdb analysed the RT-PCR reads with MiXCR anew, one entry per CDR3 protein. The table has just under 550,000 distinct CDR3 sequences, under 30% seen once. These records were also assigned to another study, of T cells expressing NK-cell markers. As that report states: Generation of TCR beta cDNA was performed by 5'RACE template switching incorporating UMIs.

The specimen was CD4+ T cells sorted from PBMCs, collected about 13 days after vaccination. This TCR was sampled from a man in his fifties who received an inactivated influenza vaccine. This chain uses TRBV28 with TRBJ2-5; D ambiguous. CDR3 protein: CASSPLAEQETQYF. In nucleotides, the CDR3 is TGTGCCAGCAGCCCCCTCGCGGAACAAGAGACCCAGTACTTC. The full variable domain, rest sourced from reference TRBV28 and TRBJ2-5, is DVKVTQSSRYLVKRTGEKVFLECVQDMDHENMFWYRQDPGLGLRLIYFSYDVKMKEKGDIPEGYSVSREKKERFSLILESASTNQTSMYLCASSPLAEQETQYFGPGTRLLVL.